The next 31 T cell receptor beta chains were all read from a single sample in a study of blood T cell repertoires in COVID-19. Profiling relied on immunoSEQ multiplex PCR, and the TCRdb table lists in-frame clones only, not all of them. The sample gives about 72,000 clones, 70% to 90% of which show up once; under 13% is in the top ten. Sample: peripheral blood. The receptors originated from a man aged 70 or older with active or convalescent COVID-19.

This clone was seen once. The chain has TRBV3-1 (or the pseudogene TRBV3-2) and TRBJ2-1, with D uncertain. V gave up 4 bases and J gave up 4 bases, with 8 bases separating them. The length of the CDR3 is 13 residues. Germline V gene data show CDR1 as LGHDT and CDR2 as YNNKEL (reference sequence). CDR3 amino acids: CASSLTRYNEQFF. DNA for the CDR3: TGTGCCAGCAGCCTAACTCGGTACAATGAGCAGTTCTTC.

V is TRBV29-1 and J is TRBJ1-1; D is ambiguous. In germline, CDR1 is SQVTM, CDR2 ANQGSEA. The CDR3 length is 11 residues. The V and J ends lost 5 bases and 3 bases respectively, with 7 bases between them. The CDR3 DNA reads as TGCAGCGTTCGGGTTCACACTGAAGCTTTCTTT. This encodes CSVRVHTEAFF.

This sequence joins TRBV28 and TRBJ2-7; 8 bases are a match to TRBD1. With 7 bases clipped from V and 3 bases from J, the junction kept 5 bases outside the gene matches. The CDR3 contains 13 residues. CDR1 is MDHEN, CDR2 SYDVKM, per germline. The CDR3 DNA sequence: TGTGCCAGCATCGGGACAGGAGTCTACGAGCAGTACTTC. Translating it yields CASIGTGVYEQYF.

This clone showed up just a few times. The chain carries TRBV6-5 and TRBJ1-5, with a tentative D call TRBD1 (6 bases). Looked up from germline, CDR1 is MNHEY and CDR2 is SVGAGI. V was clipped by 11 bases and J by 2 bases, with 16 bases between them. The CDR3 contains 14 residues. The CDR3 reads CAARKQGGNQPQHF. The CDR3 DNA reads TGTGCCGCACGAAAACAGGGAGGCAATCAGCCCCAGCATTTT.

The V call is TRBV5-4, the J call TRBJ2-2; D perhaps matches TRBD2 (6 bases). Trimming took 4 bases from V and 0 from J, leaving 10 bases between them. This CDR3 region has 15 residues. CDR1 and CDR2 (germline): SGHNT, YYREEE (reference sequence). The DNA for the CDR3 is TGTGCCAGCAGCGCCGGGAGTGCGAACACCGGGGAGCTGTTTTTT. Protein product: CASSAGSANTGELFF.

The CDR3 loop reads CASSLGQSASGNTIYF. In DNA, the CDR3 is TGTGCCAGCAGCTTAGGACAGAGTGCCTCTGGAAACACCATATATTTT. The chain employs TRBV7-9 and TRBJ1-3; weak D call: TRBD1 (5 bases). Germline-derived CDR1 and CDR2 are SEHNR and FQNEAQ (reference sequence). V was shortened by 1 base and J by 0 bases, with 10 bases between the two germline ends. The CDR3 is made up of 16 amino acids.

The chain carries TRBV28 and TRBJ1-1; 7 bases align to TRBD1. V shed 5 bases, J shed 5 bases, and the junction held 5 bases outside the gene matches. Germline assignment: CDR1 MDHEN and CDR2 SYDVKM. The CDR3 runs 13 residues. For the CDR3, the DNA is TGTGCCAGCAGTCAGGGGGGTCGGACTGAAGCTTTCTTT. Residues: CASSQGGRTEAFF.

The genes are TRBV7-2 and TRBJ1-5; D is possibly TRBD1 (6 bases). The CDR3 is 13 amino acids. V gave up 4 bases and J gave up 5 bases, with 9 bases separating them. Germline V CDR1 and CDR2: SGHTA, FQGNSA. CDR3 in DNA: TGTGCCAGCAGCTATGGGGGCCATCAGCCCCAGCATTTT. It encodes CASSYGGHQPQHF.

The V and J genes are TRBV5-4 and TRBJ2-5; D remains unclear. CDR3 length: 12 residues. Between the trimmed V and J ends, which lost 4 bases and 5 bases, there was a span of 9 bases. CDR1 is SGHNT, CDR2 YYREEE, per germline (reference sequence). The CDR3 nucleotides read TGTGCCAGCAGCACTCTTAAGGAGACCCAGTACTTC. It is translated as CASSTLKETQYF.

V usage is TRBV19 and J usage is TRBJ2-7, with 8 bases identical to TRBD2. V gave up 7 bases and J gave up 0 bases; unmatched junction bases: 11. Germline loops: CDR1 LNHDA, CDR2 SQIVND (reference sequence). The CDR3 contains 16 residues. Written as DNA, the CDR3 is TGTGCCAGTACCCCCTCGAGGAGCGGGAGCTCCTACGAGCAGTACTTC. Amino acids: CASTPSRSGSSYEQYF.

This clone was counted only a few times. This sequence joins TRBV9 and TRBJ2-1; D may be TRBD2 (6 bases). This CDR3 is 13 amino acids long. The V end lost 4 bases, the J end lost 8 bases, and 13 bases lay between the germline ends. From germline, CDR1 is SGDLS and CDR2 YYNGEE. The CDR3, as DNA: TGTGCCAGCAGCCCCGAACTAGCCTATGAGCAGTTCTTC. Protein: CASSPELAYEQFF.

In this sample, this clone turned up many times. J is TRBJ2-7 and V is TRBV2; D perhaps matches TRBD2 (6 bases). CDR3 length equals 16 residues. V shed 3 bases and J shed 2 bases, with 17 bases lying between them. Germline loops: CDR1 SNHLY, CDR2 FYNNEI. CDR3 protein: CASSEKGQGGPYEQYF. The CDR3 nucleotides read TGTGCCAGCAGTGAGAAAGGGCAGGGAGGCCCCTACGAGCAGTACTTC.

The V call is TRBV4-2, the J call TRBJ1-2; TRBD1 agrees at 7 bases. CDR1 is LGHNA and CDR2 is YNFKEQ in the germline V gene. V trimming: 0 bases; J trimming: 7 bases; junction bases outside the gene matches: 2. This CDR3 is built from 13 residues. The CDR3 is CASSQEGGAGYTF. The CDR3, as DNA: TGTGCCAGCAGCCAAGAAGGGGGCGCTGGCTACACCTTC.

V and J are TRBV7-2 and TRBJ2-7; 10 nucleotides agree with TRBD1. J lost 5 bases, V lost 5 bases, and 9 bases had no gene match. The CDR3 extends over 15 amino acids. Germline CDR1 and CDR2: SGHTA and FQGNSA. Here the CDR3 DNA reads TGTGCCAGCAGCGCCCTGGACAGGGGGGGGGACGAGCAGTACTTC. This gives the protein CASSALDRGGDEQYF.

J is TRBJ2-3 and V is TRBV7-2; 14 nucleotides line up with TRBD2. Germline CDR1 is SGHTA and CDR2 is FQGNSA. With V trimmed by 2 bases and J by 6 bases, 4 bases remained unmatched. This CDR3 has 16 amino acids. CDR3 bases: TGTGCCAGCAGCTTACCGGGACTAGCGGGAGAGGATACGCAGTATTTT. It is translated as CASSLPGLAGEDTQYF.

V gene TRBV18 combines with J gene TRBJ1-4, with unresolved D. The CDR3 covers 15 residues. The germline V gene encodes CDR1 KGHSH and CDR2 LQKENI. The V and J ends lost 0 bases and 2 bases respectively, with 7 bases between them. CDR3 amino acids: CASSPPSLTNEKLFF. The CDR3 DNA follows: TGTGCCAGCTCACCACCGTCCTTGACTAATGAAAAACTGTTTTTT.

The chain couples TRBV5-5 to TRBJ1-3, with no clear D. CDR1 is SGHKS and CDR2 is YYEKEE in the germline V gene (reference sequence). V lost 0 bases, J lost 0 bases, and 16 bases lay in between. The CDR3 runs to 18 residues. CDR3 amino acids: CASSLARIQPYSGNTIYF. The CDR3, as DNA: TGTGCCAGCAGCTTGGCGCGAATACAGCCGTACTCTGGAAACACCATATATTTT.

The gene calls are TRBV10-3 and TRBJ2-3; D not certain. Trimming shortened V by 1 base and J by 4 bases, and 9 bases separated the two germline ends. CDR1 is ENHRY, CDR2 SYGVKD, per germline. This CDR3 region has 14 residues. Here the CDR3 DNA reads TGTGCCATCAGTGAGTTGTTTTCGGCAGATACGCAGTATTTT. Protein product: CAISELFSADTQYF.

The V gene is TRBV5-5, the J gene TRBJ1-5; D gene uncertain. This CDR3 is built from 16 residues. Germline V lookup: CDR1 SGHKS, CDR2 YYEKEE (reference sequence). V was pared by 4 bases and J by 0 bases, with 14 bases between. The CDR3, as DNA: TGTGCCAGCAGCCAACGCGTGACACTTAGCAATCAGCCCCAGCATTTT. The encoded protein is CASSQRVTLSNQPQHF.

Here the CDR3 DNA reads TGTGCCACCAGCAGCCCGGGCAGGGGGCCTCTCGAGCAGTACTTC. Its translation is CATSSPGRGPLEQYF. The gene calls are TRBV15 and TRBJ2-7; TRBD1 aligns across 8 bases. CDR3 length: 15 residues. Trimming took 3 bases from V and 6 from J; bases not matched to a gene: 10. Germline CDR1 and CDR2: LNHNV and YYDKDF (reference sequence).

This sequence joins TRBV13 and TRBJ2-5, with D perhaps TRBD1 (5 bases). Trimming removed 2 bases from V and 0 bases from J, with 10 bases in between. Germline V lookup: CDR1 PRHDT, CDR2 FYEKMQ (reference sequence). The CDR3 spans 15 residues. CDR3: CASSLLRGNQETQYF. The DNA for the CDR3 is TGTGCCAGCAGCTTATTAAGGGGCAACCAAGAGACCCAGTACTTC.

The chain is built from TRBV5-1 and TRBJ1-6; D not resolved. Per germline, CDR1 SGHRS and CDR2 YFSETQ. V lost 0 bases and J 8 bases, leaving 18 bases between the germline ends. The CDR3 runs 17 residues. The CDR3 spells CASSLEARAPKDSPLHF. CDR3 bases: TGCGCCAGCAGCTTGGAGGCGCGGGCCCCGAAGGATTCACCCCTCCACTTT.

J is TRBJ1-5 and V is TRBV12-3 or TRBV12-4; D not resolved. The CDR3 runs to 12 residues. Trimming stripped 4 bases from V and 11 bases from J, with 12 bases between. This chain's CDR3 is CASSSSPRAQHF. For the CDR3, the DNA is TGTGCCAGCAGTTCCTCCCCCCGAGCCCAGCATTTT.

V gene TRBV15 combines with J gene TRBJ1-1; no firm D call. The CDR3 spans 15 residues. V lost 0 bases and J 0 bases, leaving 8 bases between the germline ends. CDR1 and CDR2 (germline): LNHNV, YYDKDF (reference sequence). The DNA of the CDR3 is TGTGCCACCAGCAGAGACGGGGTGGTGAACACTGAAGCTTTCTTT. Protein: CATSRDGVVNTEAFF.

J is TRBJ2-3 and V is TRBV30, with 9 bases identical to TRBD2. The CDR3 has 18 amino acids. The V gene end was trimmed by 4 bases and the J gene end by 0 bases; junction bases not matched to a gene: 14. Germline lookup yields CDR1 GTSNPN and CDR2 SVGIG (reference sequence). This CDR3 is CAWNWGASGALSTDTQYF. CDR3 nucleotide sequence: TGTGCCTGGAACTGGGGGGCTAGCGGGGCCCTAAGCACAGATACGCAGTATTTT.

This chain uses TRBV7-2 with TRBJ2-3; 9 bases are a match to TRBD1. Germline V gives CDR1 SGHTA, CDR2 FQGNSA. The CDR3 runs 14 residues. Losses at the gene ends were 7 bases for V and 4 bases for J; bases not matched to a gene: 6. The CDR3 protein is CASNRQGGPDTQYF. CDR3 DNA: TGTGCCAGCAACCGACAGGGGGGCCCAGATACGCAGTATTTT.

Turning to this clone: A junction end diverges from the germline sequence, so it may reflect a read error. The rearrangement links TRBV7-7 to TRBJ2-2; TRBD2 matches at 7 bases. This CDR3 comprises 16 residues. Germline V lookup: CDR1 SSHAT, CDR2 FNYEAQ (reference sequence). The CDR3 reads CASSLGASGNTGELFF. CDR3 nucleotides: TGTGCTAGCAGCTTAGGCGCTAGCGGGAACACCGGGGAGCTGTTTTTT.

This clone was counted a single time. The gene calls are TRBV7-2 and TRBJ1-5; maybe TRBD1 (6 bases). The CDR3 runs 14 residues. V shed 2 bases and J shed 8 bases, with 13 bases lying between them. The germline gives CDR1 SGHTA, CDR2 FQGNSA. CDR3 in amino acids: CASSLRGGFEPQHF. In DNA form, the CDR3 reads TGTGCCAGCAGCTTAAGGGGGGGATTCGAGCCCCAGCATTTT.

The rearrangement links TRBV5-1 to TRBJ1-4, with D hard to call. Germline CDR1 reads SGHRS; CDR2 reads YFSETQ. Trimming pared 5 bases from V and 8 bases from J, leaving 13 bases between. The CDR3 sequence is 13 residues long. DNA of the CDR3: TGCGCCAGCAGGGGCAGCCAAGGAGAAAAACTGTTTTTT. It specifies CASRGSQGEKLFF. Filled out from reference TRBV5-1 and TRBJ1-4, the complete variable domain reads KAGVTQTPRYLIKTRGQQVTLSCSPISGHRSVSWYQQTPGQGLQFLFEYFSETQRNKGNFPGRFSGRQFSNSRSEMNVSTLELGDSALYLCASRGSQGEKLFFGSGTQLSVL.

The V and J genes are TRBV15 and TRBJ2-7; the match to TRBD1 covers 9 bases. With V trimmed by 5 bases and J by 2 bases, 4 bases remained unmatched. Germline CDR1 and CDR2: LNHNV and YYDKDF (reference sequence). The CDR3 runs 14 residues. The CDR3 nucleotides are TGTGCCACCAGCCCAAGGACAGGGGCCTACGAGCAGTACTTC. Amino acid sequence: CATSPRTGAYEQYF. The full variable domain, with the rest looked up from reference TRBV15 and TRBJ2-7, is DAMVIQNPRYQVTQFGKPVTLSCSQTLNHNVMYWYQQKSSQAPKLLFHYYDKDFNNEADTPDNFQSRRPNTSFCFLDIRSPGLGDTAMYLCATSPRTGAYEQYFGPGTRLTVT.

This rearrangement joins TRBV7-9 to TRBJ2-1, with 10 positions matching TRBD2. The germline V gene has CDR1 SEHNR and CDR2 FQNEAQ (reference sequence). The junction had 13 bases not matched to a gene; V was cut back by 5 bases and J by 6 bases. The CDR3 is 17 amino acids. In nucleotides, the CDR3 is TGTGCCAGCAGCCCACCAGGTGGACTAGCGGAGACCAATGAGCAGTTCTTC. As protein: CASSPPGGLAETNEQFF.